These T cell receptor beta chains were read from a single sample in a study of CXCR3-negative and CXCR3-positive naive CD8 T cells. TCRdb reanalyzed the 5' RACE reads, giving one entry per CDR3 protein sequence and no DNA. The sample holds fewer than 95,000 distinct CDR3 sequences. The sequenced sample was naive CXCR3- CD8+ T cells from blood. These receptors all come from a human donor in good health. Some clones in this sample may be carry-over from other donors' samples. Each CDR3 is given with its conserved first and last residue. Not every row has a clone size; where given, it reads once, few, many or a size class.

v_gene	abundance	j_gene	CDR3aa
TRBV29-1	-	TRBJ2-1	CSVDTGGMDEQFF
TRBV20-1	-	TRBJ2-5	CSARVPSGRLGQETQYF
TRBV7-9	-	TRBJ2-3	CASSLREPPDTQYF
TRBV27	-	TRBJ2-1	CASSLRGTYNEQFF
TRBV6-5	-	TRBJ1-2	CASSYSFRGQKSYTF
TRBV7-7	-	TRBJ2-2	CASGYRGLAGELFF
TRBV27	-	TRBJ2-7	CASSFGTGFDEQYF
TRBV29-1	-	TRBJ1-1	CSVYDHFEAFF
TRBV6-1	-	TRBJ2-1	CASSEGLARRDYNEQFF
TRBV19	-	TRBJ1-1	CASGPNGSTEAFF
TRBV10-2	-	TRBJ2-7	CASTTGQGDYEQYF
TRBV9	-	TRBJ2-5	CASSPHAVTSGGEMETQYF
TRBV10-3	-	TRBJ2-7	CAISEGGSSLFYEQYF
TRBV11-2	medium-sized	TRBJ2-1	CASSSGTGWNEQFF
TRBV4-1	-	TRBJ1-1	CASSQARTGWEAFF
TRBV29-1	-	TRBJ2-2	CSVHVGQGSTGELFF
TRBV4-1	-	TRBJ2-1	CASSQERGFREQFF
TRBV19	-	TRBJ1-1	CASNLGGQMNTEAFF
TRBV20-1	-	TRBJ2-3	CSARDRLAVRTQYF
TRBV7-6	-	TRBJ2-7	CASSPRMGREQYF
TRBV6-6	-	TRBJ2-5	CASSTHEGLPQETQYF
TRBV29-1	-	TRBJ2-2	CSVVEAGSTGELFF
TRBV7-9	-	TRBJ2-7	CASSYPPLQGPPSYEQYF
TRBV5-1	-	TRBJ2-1	CASIPGDRVSIFRVNYNEQFF
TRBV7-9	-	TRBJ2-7	CASRDRLNYEQYF
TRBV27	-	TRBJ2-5	CASSLIRGGQETQYF
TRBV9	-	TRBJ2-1	CASSGLHNEQFF
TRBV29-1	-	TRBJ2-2	CSVVVSASPNTGELFF
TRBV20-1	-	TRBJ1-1	CSARAQGAGTEAFF
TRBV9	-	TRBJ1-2	CASSVGSRGWDYGYTF
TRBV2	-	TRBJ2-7	CASNALREVYEQYF
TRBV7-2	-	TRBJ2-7	CASRGDRAYEQYF
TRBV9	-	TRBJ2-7	CASSVGGPNYEQYF
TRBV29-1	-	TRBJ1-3	CSVVSSSGNTIYF
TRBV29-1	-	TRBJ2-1	CSVVGSVGEQFF
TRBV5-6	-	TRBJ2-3	CASSDDRQRTDTQYF
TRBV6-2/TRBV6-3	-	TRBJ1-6	CASSYSTGQNSPLHF
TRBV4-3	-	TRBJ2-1	CASSQEGGAPYNEQFF
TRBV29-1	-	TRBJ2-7	CSARTKSSYEQYF
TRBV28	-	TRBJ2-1	CASSLVVGSGLPRNEQFF
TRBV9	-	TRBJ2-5	CASSVMAGGPGETQYF
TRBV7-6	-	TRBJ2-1	CASSFRDDNEPFF
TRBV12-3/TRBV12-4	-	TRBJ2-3	CASSLSSGPSPSTDTQYF
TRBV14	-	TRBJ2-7	CASSQDSLAGMEQYF
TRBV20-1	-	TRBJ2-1	CSAPGTGDNEQFF
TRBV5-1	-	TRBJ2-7	CASSLAPGDEQYF
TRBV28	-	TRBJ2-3	CASSPEFQGASFQDTQYF
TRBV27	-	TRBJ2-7	CASTSGGREQYF